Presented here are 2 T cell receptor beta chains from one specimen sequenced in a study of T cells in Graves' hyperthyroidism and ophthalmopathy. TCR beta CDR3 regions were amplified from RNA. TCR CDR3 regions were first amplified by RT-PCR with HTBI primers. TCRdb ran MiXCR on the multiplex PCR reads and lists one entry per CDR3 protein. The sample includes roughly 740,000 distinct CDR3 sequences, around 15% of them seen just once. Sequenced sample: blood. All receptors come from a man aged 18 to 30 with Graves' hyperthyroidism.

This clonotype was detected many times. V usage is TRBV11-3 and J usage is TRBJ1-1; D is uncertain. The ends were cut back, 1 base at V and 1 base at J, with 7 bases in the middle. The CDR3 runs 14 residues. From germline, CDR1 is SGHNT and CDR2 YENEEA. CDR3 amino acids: CASSLGAGNTEAFF. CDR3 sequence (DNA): TGTGCCAGCAGCTTAGGCGCAGGGAACACTGAAGCTTTCTTT. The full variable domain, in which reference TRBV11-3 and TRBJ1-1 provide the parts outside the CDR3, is EAGVVQSPRYKIIEKKQPVAFWCNPISGHNTLYWYLQNLGQGPELLIRYENEEAVDDSQLPKDRFSAERLKGVDSTLKIQPAELGDSAVYLCASSLGAGNTEAFFGQGTRLTVV.

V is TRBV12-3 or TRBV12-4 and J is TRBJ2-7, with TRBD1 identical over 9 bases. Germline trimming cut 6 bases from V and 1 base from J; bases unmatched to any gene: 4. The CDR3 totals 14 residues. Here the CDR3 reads CASRKDRGSYEQYF. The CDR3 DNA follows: TGTGCCAGCAGGAAGGACAGGGGATCCTACGAGCAGTACTTC.